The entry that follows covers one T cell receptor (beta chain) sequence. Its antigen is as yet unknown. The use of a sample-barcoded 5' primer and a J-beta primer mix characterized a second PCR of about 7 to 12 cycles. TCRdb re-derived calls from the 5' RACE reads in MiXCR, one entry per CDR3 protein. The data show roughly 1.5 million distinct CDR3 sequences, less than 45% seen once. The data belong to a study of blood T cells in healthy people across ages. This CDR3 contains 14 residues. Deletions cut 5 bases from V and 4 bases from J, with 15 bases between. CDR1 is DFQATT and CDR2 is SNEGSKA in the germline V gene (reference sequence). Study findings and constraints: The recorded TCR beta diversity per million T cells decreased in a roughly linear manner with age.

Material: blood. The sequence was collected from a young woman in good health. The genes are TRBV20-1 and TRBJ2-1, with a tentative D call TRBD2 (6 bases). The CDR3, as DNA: TGCAGTGCTTCTTACCCGGCGGGATACAATGAGCAGTTCTTC. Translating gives CSASYPAGYNEQFF.